One sample yielded the 4 T cell receptor beta chains listed below, sequenced in a study of T-cell memory formation after mild COVID-19. MiXCR, run by TCRdb on the 5' RACE reads, gives a single entry per CDR3 protein. Of a few hundred thousand distinct CDR3 sequences detected, about a sixth appear once; the ten largest clones hold about 22%. The sample was PBMCs or a T cell subset sorted from them (not recorded which). These receptor sequences come from a man aged 18 to 29 who had mild COVID-19 (a few samples of this study predate the infection). Cell type and time point are not known.

This clonotype has only one observation. The chain joins TRBV7-2 to TRBJ2-4, with TRBD2 as a possible D gene (6 bases). Per the germline V gene, CDR1 is SGHTA and CDR2 is FQGNSA. V gave up 2 bases and J gave up 8 bases, with 13 bases separating them. CDR3 length: 14 residues. The CDR3 is CASSLNGREDIQYF. The CDR3, as DNA: TGTGCCAGCAGCTTAAACGGCAGGGAGGACATTCAGTACTTC.

This clonotype was counted a few times. This chain links TRBV7-9 with TRBJ2-3; 9 positions agree with TRBD1. The CDR3 runs to 14 residues. The V gene end was trimmed by 3 bases and the J gene end by 6 bases; junction bases not matched to a gene: 4. Germline V gene lookup returns CDR1 SEHNR and CDR2 FQNEAQ (reference sequence). As DNA, the CDR3 is TGTGCCAGCAGCTTTACAGGGGGCGAGGATACGCAGTATTTT. Translating it yields CASSFTGGEDTQYF.

The table lists this clonotype with a few counts. The J gene is TRBJ2-1, the V gene TRBV5-8, with 14 bases aligning to TRBD2. CDR1 SGHTS and CDR2 YDEGEE come from the germline V gene. After removal of 3 bases from V and 4 bases from J, the junction contained 6 bases not matched to a gene. CDR3 length equals 17 residues. In nucleotides, the CDR3 is TGTGCCAGCAGCTCCTCCGGGACTAGCGGGGGATACAATGAGCAGTTCTTC. Translation gives CASSSSGTSGGYNEQFF.

Only a few counts were recorded for this clonotype. The rearrangement uses TRBV4-3 and TRBJ1-4; no firm D call. The CDR3 covers 17 residues. V lost 3 bases and J 6 bases, leaving 20 bases between the germline ends. CDR1 LGHNA and CDR2 YSLEER come from the germline V gene. CDR3 coding DNA: TGCGCCAGCAGCCAGAGGGTGCCTAAAACCTTGGATGAAAAACTGTTTTTT. The encoded protein is CASSQRVPKTLDEKLFF.